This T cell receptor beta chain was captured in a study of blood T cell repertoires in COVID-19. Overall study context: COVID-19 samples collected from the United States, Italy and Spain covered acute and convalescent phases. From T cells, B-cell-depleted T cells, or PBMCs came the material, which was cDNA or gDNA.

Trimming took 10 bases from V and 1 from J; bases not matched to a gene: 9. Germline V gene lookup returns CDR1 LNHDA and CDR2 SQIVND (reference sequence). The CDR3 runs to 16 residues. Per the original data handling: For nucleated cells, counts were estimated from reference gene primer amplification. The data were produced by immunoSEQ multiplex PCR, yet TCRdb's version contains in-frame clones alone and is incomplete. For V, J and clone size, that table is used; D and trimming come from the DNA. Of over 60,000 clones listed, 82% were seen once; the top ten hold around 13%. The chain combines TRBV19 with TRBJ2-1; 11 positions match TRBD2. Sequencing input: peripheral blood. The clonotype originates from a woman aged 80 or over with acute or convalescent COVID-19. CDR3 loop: CATTLAGVVSYNEQFF. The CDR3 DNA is TGTGCCACCACACTAGCGGGAGTTGTGTCCTACAATGAGCAGTTCTTC.